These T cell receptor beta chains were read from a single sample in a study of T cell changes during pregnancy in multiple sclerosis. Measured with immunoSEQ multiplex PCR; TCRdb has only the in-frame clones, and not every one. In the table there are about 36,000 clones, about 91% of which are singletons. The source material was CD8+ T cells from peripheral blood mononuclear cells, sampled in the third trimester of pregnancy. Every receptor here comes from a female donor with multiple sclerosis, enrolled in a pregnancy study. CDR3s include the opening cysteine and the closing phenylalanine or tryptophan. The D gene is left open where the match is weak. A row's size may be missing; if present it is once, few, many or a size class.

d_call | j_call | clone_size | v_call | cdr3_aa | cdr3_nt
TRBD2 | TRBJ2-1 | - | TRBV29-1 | CSVTSGSTYNEQFF | TGCAGCGTGACTAGCGGGAGCACGTACAATGAGCAGTTCTTC
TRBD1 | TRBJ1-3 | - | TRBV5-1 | CASSLSGGGNTIYF | TGCGCCAGCAGCTTGTCAGGGGGGGGAAACACCATATATTTT
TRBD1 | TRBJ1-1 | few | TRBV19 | CASSYGQGQGFF | TGTGCCAGTAGTTACGGACAGGGTCAAGGTTTCTTT
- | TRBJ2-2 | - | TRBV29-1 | CSVNTGELFF | TGCAGCGTCAATACCGGGGAGCTGTTTTTT
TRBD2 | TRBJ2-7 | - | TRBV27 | CASSPAGGPHEQYF | TGTGCCAGCAGTCCAGCGGGGGGGCCCCACGAGCAGTACTTC
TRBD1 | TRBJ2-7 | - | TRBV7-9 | CASSPRTGFEQYF | TGTGCCAGCAGCCCTCGGACAGGGTTTGAGCAGTACTTC
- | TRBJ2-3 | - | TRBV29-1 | CSVSLTDTQYF | TGCAGCGTTTCCCTCACAGATACGCAGTATTTT
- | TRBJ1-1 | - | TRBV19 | CASSTQFSGDPAFF | TGTGCCAGTAGTACCCAATTCTCAGGGGACCCAGCTTTCTTT
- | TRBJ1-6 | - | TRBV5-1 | CASSPLNSPLHF | TGCGCCAGCAGCCCCCTGAATTCACCCCTCCACTTT
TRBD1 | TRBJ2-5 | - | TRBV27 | CASSTTGYETQYF | TGTGCCAGCAGTACGACAGGGTACGAGACCCAGTACTTC
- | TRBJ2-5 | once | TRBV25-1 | CASSGRGGKETQYF | TGTGCCAGCAGTGGGCGCGGCGGGAAAGAGACCCAGTACTTC
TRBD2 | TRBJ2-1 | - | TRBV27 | CASSSGTSYNEQFF | TGTGCCAGCAGTAGCGGGACCTCCTACAATGAGCAGTTCTTC
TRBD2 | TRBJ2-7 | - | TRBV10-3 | CATGGYEQYF | TGTGCCACCGGGGGGTACGAGCAGTACTTC
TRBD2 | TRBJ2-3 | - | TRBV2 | CASSVPSGGAPDTQYF | TGTGCCAGCTCCGTCCCTAGCGGGGGGGCCCCAGATACGCAGTATTTT
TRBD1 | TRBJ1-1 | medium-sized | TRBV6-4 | CASSDGQENTEAFF | TGTGCCAGCAGTGATGGACAGGAGAACACTGAAGCTTTCTTT
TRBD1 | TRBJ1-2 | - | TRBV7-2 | CASSLMIRDRGYGYTF | TGTGCCAGCAGCCTTATGATCCGGGACAGGGGATATGGCTACACCTTC
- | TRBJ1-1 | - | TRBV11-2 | CASSYNPAEAFF | TGTGCCAGCAGCTACAACCCCGCTGAAGCTTTCTTT
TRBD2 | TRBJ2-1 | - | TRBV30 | CASGLAGVDEQFF | TGTGCCTCCGGACTAGCGGGGGTAGATGAGCAGTTCTTC
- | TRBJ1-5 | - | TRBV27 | CASSFNGQPQHF | TGTGCCAGCAGTTTTAACGGTCAGCCCCAGCATTTT
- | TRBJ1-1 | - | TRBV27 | CASSYGGNTEAFF | TGTGCCAGCAGTTATGGGGGCAACACTGAAGCTTTCTTT
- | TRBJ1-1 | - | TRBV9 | CASSVTPLGSRDTGGYTEAFF | TGTGCCAGCAGCGTCACCCCCCTTGGCTCTCGGGACACGGGGGGGTACACTGAAGCTTTCTTT
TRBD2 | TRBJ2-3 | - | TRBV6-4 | CASSAVAGDTNTQYF | TGTGCCAGCAGTGCGGTAGCGGGGGATACAAATACGCAGTATTTT
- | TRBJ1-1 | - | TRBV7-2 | CASSQTSGLGTEAFF | TGTGCCAGCAGCCAAACGTCAGGGCTTGGCACTGAAGCTTTCTTT
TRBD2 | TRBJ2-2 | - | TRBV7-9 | CASSSARTRLSNTGELFF | TGTGCCAGCAGCTCCGCGAGGACTAGGCTTTCGAACACCGGGGAGCTGTTTTTT
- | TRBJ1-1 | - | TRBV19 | CASSIVTEAFF | TGTGCCAGTAGTATCGTAACTGAAGCTTTCTTT
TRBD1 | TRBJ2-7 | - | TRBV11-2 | CASSTHRDRGYEQYF | TGTGCCAGCAGCACACACCGGGACAGGGGCTACGAGCAGTACTTC
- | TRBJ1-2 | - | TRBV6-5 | CASSYGSRGTPIEDF | TGTGCCAGCAGTTACGGATCCAGGGGCACCCCAATCGAAGACTTC
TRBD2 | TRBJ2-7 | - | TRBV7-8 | CASSLARGGIEQYF | TGTGCCAGCAGCTTAGCAAGGGGAGGGATCGAGCAGTACTTC
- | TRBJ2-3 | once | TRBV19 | CASSNEGFTDTQYF | TGTGCCAGTAGTAACGAGGGATTCACAGATACGCAGTATTTT
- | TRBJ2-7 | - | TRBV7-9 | CASSLDYSNSYEQYF | TGTGCCAGCAGCTTAGATTACAGTAACTCCTACGAGCAGTACTTC
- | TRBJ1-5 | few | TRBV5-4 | CASSFEGGQPQHF | TGTGCCAGCAGCTTTGAGGGAGGTCAGCCCCAGCATTTT
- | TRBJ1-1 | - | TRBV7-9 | CASSLPRVEAEGAFF | TGTGCCAGCAGCCTCCCGAGGGTGGAGGCCGAGGGAGCTTTCTTT
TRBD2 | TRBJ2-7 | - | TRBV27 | CASSLGGGTEQYF | TGTGCCAGCAGTTTGGGGGGAGGGACCGAGCAGTACTTC
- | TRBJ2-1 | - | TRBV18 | CASSSGGYNEQFF | TGTGCCAGCTCTTCCGGGGGTTACAATGAGCAGTTCTTC